These 27 T cell receptor beta chains were sequenced from one sample in a study of T cells in Graves' hyperthyroidism and ophthalmopathy. RNA transcripts served as the template for amplifying TCR beta CDR3 regions. The TCR CDR3 was amplified in a first-round RT-PCR using the HTBI primer set. MiXCR, applied by TCRdb to the multiplex PCR reads, yields one record per CDR3 protein. In the table there are about 600,000 distinct CDR3 sequences, approximately 15% of which are singletons. Sequencing was carried out using blood. The receptors derive from a woman aged 18-29 years with Graves' ophthalmopathy.

V usage is TRBV5-1 and J usage is TRBJ2-4; 7 bases agree with TRBD1. The J segment lost 6 bases and the V segment lost 0 bases, leaving 6 bases of the junction unmatched. Germline V gene data show CDR1 as SGHRS and CDR2 as YFSETQ. This CDR3 spans 15 amino acids. The CDR3, as DNA: TGCGCCAGCAGCTTGGAACAGGGGAAGGGAAACATTCAGTACTTC. It is translated as CASSLEQGKGNIQYF.

This clonotype was picked up a small number of times. The CDR3 sequence: CASSPSRTGSSYEQYF. The DNA for the CDR3 is TGTGCCAGCTCACCATCCAGGACAGGTAGCTCCTACGAGCAGTACTTC. The rearrangement uses TRBV18 and TRBJ2-7, with 7 bases lining up with TRBD1. Germline CDR1 and CDR2: KGHSH and LQKENI. J gave up 0 bases and V 2 bases, and 7 bases lay outside the gene matches. This CDR3 is built from 16 residues.

This clonotype was observed many times. CDR3 sequence (DNA): TGTGCCAGCAGGGCCCCTCCTGGAAACACCATATATTTT. Protein product: CASRAPPGNTIYF. V is TRBV7-9 and J is TRBJ1-3; D is unresolved. Germline CDR1 is SEHNR and CDR2 is FQNEAQ (reference sequence). The CDR3 totals 13 residues. Trimming pared 6 bases from V and 2 bases from J, leaving 8 bases between.

The rearrangement uses TRBV4-3 and TRBJ1-2; 12 nucleotides match TRBD1. The CDR3 covers 17 residues. V trimming: 3 bases; J trimming: 6 bases; junction bases outside the gene matches: 11. Per germline, CDR1 LGHNA and CDR2 YSLEER. CDR3 region: CASSHPGTGGRINGYTF. The DNA for the CDR3 is TGCGCCAGCAGCCACCCCGGGACAGGGGGCCGTATCAATGGCTACACCTTC.

In this sample, this clonotype turned up many times. The chain links TRBV7-8 to TRBJ2-7; possibly TRBD2 for D (5 bases). The CDR3 sequence is 14 residues long. Trimming shortened V by 4 bases and J by 1 base, and 11 bases separated the two germline ends. Germline V gene sequence: CDR1 SGHVS, CDR2 FQNEAQ. CDR3 residues: CASSSWRLSYEQYF. The CDR3, as DNA: TGTGCCAGCAGCTCTTGGAGACTATCCTACGAGCAGTACTTC.

The J gene is TRBJ1-1, the V gene TRBV28; D is unresolved. The CDR3 runs 14 residues. Trimming shortened V by 1 base and J by 2 bases, and 8 bases separated the two germline ends. Germline values: CDR1 MDHEN, CDR2 SYDVKM. The CDR3, as DNA: TGTGCCAGCAGTTTATCTCCGATCAACACTGAAGCTTTCTTT. This sequence encodes CASSLSPINTEAFF. The whole variable domain, remainder taken from reference TRBV28 and TRBJ1-1, is DVKVTQSSRYLVKRTGEKVFLECVQDMDHENMFWYRQDPGLGLRLIYFSYDVKMKEKGDIPEGYSVSREKKERFSLILESASTNQTSMYLCASSLSPINTEAFFGQGTRLTVV.

This clonotype was observed many times. The chain links TRBV7-3 to TRBJ1-1; unclear D gene. From germline, CDR1 is SGHTA and CDR2 FQGTGA. Trimming shortened V by 3 bases and J by 1 base, and 9 bases separated the two germline ends. This CDR3 comprises 14 residues. CDR3 in DNA: TGTGCCAGCAGCTTCCGGCAGGAGAACACTGAAGCTTTCTTT. Protein product: CASSFRQENTEAFF.

This clonotype showed up just a few times. The rearrangement joins TRBV7-9 to TRBJ1-2; no reliable D call. The V end lost 1 base, the J end lost 4 bases, and 10 bases lay between the germline ends. Germline loops: CDR1 SEHNR, CDR2 FQNEAQ (reference sequence). This CDR3 is built from 14 residues. The CDR3 sequence is CASSLGLGVYGYTF. CDR3 in DNA: TGTGCCAGCAGCTTAGGGCTGGGCGTCTATGGCTACACCTTC.

This clonotype was recorded a few times. This CDR3 reads CASSDWTSGTYEQYF. CDR3 sequence (DNA): TGTGCCAGCAGTGACTGGACTAGCGGGACCTACGAGCAGTACTTC. This chain connects TRBV2 to TRBJ2-7, with 12 nucleotides matching TRBD2. The CDR3 contains 15 residues. Germline CDR1 is SNHLY and CDR2 is FYNNEI. V dropped 3 bases and J dropped 2; count of bases not matched to a gene: 2.

This clonotype was counted ten times or more. V is TRBV20-1 and J is TRBJ2-7, with a weak D call TRBD1 (5 bases). The CDR3 is 12 amino acids. Trimming shortened V by 1 base and J by 3 bases, and 7 bases separated the two germline ends. Germline CDR1 and CDR2: DFQATT and SNEGSKA (reference sequence). CDR3 sequence (DNA): TGCAGTGCTAGAGGCAGGGTCTACGAGCAGTACTTC. Protein sequence: CSARGRVYEQYF.

Here the CDR3 reads CSAGGGSYEQYF. As DNA, the CDR3 is TGCAGTGCTGGGGGCGGGTCCTACGAGCAGTACTTC. J is TRBJ2-7 and V is TRBV20-1; a weak D match, TRBD1 (6 bases). Per the germline V gene, CDR1 is DFQATT and CDR2 is SNEGSKA (reference sequence). This CDR3 spans 12 amino acids. Trimming left V 5 bases short and J 1 base short, with 9 bases between.

The J gene is TRBJ2-2, the V gene TRBV5-1, with TRBD1 identical over 7 bases. V dropped 7 bases and J dropped 1; count of bases not matched to a gene: 7. The CDR3 has 15 residues. The germline V gene encodes CDR1 SGHRS and CDR2 YFSETQ. CDR3 loop: CASAKTGWNTGELFF. CDR3 nucleotides: TGCGCCAGCGCAAAGACAGGGTGGAACACCGGGGAGCTGTTTTTT.

This clonotype has ten or more counts. The chain recombines TRBV2 with TRBJ2-2, with D possibly TRBD2 on 6 matching bases. Trimming shortened V by 3 bases and J by 4 bases, and 15 bases separated the two germline ends. The CDR3 extends over 16 amino acids. Germline V lookup: CDR1 SNHLY, CDR2 FYNNEI. CDR3 DNA: TGTGCCAGCAGTGACTACGAGGGAGCGGGCACCGGGGAGCTGTTTTTT. Translated: CASSDYEGAGTGELFF. Looking up the rest from reference TRBV2 and TRBJ2-2 gives the full variable domain: EPEVTQTPSHQVTQMGQEVILRCVPISNHLYFYWYRQILGQKVEFLVSFYNNEISEKSEIFDDQFSVERPDGSNFTLKIRSTKLEDSAMYFCASSDYEGAGTGELFFGEGSRLTVL.

In the case of this clonotype: Mismatch with germline at one junction end may stem from a read error. This chain uses TRBV9 with TRBJ2-2; the D gene is possibly TRBD2 (6 bases). CDR1 and CDR2 from the germline V gene are SGDLS and YYNGEE. CDR3 size: 16 residues. The CDR3 nucleotides read TGTGCCAGCAGCACTGCGTGGCTGGCTAACACCGGGGGGCTGTTTTTT. Its translation: CASSTAWLANTGGLFF.

This clonotype was detected ten times or more. This sequence joins TRBV28 and TRBJ2-7, with TRBD2 matching over 8 bases. The ends lost 9 bases at V and 2 bases at J; junction bases unmatched: 12. Germline CDR1 reads MDHEN; CDR2 reads SYDVKM. The CDR3 runs 15 residues. CDR3 region: CASRGGAGGTYEQYF. CDR3 coding DNA: TGTGCCAGTCGGGGGGGGGCGGGAGGAACCTACGAGCAGTACTTC. The full variable domain, completed using reference TRBV28 and TRBJ2-7, is DVKVTQSSRYLVKRTGEKVFLECVQDMDHENMFWYRQDPGLGLRLIYFSYDVKMKEKGDIPEGYSVSREKKERFSLILESASTNQTSMYLCASRGGAGGTYEQYFGPGTRLTVT.

In this sample, this clonotype turned up many times. V usage is TRBV7-9 and J usage is TRBJ2-5; 12 bases map to TRBD1. CDR1 and CDR2 (germline): SEHNR, FQNEAQ (reference sequence). This CDR3 is built from 19 residues. The V gene end was trimmed by 5 bases and the J gene end by 5 bases; junction bases not matched to a gene: 18. The CDR3 loop is CASSPRVRDRGLVSETQYF. In nucleotides, the CDR3 is TGTGCCAGCAGCCCCCGAGTCCGGGACAGGGGGCTCGTGTCGGAGACCCAGTACTTC.

This clonotype was seen only a few times. The chain links TRBV9 to TRBJ2-5; TRBD2 matches 13 bases. The CDR3 loop spans 16 amino acids. Germline V CDR1 and CDR2: SGDLS, YYNGEE. V lost 0 bases, J lost 5 bases, and 4 bases stayed unmatched. CDR3 DNA: TGTGCCAGCAGCGTAGACGGACTAGCGGGAGTGGAGACCCAGTACTTC. Translating it yields CASSVDGLAGVETQYF.

This clonotype occurred many times. The chain is built from TRBV24-1 and TRBJ2-5, with 8 nucleotides matching TRBD1. The CDR3 runs to 16 residues. V lost 4 bases, J lost 3 bases, and 9 bases stayed unmatched. The germline V gene has CDR1 KGHDR and CDR2 SFDVKD. The DNA for the CDR3 is TGTGCCACCAGTGAACCCGACAGGGGAAGCAAAGAGACCCAGTACTTC. This encodes CATSEPDRGSKETQYF.

This clonotype was seen repeatedly, ten times or more. The rearrangement joins TRBV7-2 to TRBJ2-5; D gene uncertain. The CDR3 has 15 amino acids. Germline CDR1 is SGHTA and CDR2 is FQGNSA. Trimming left V 5 bases short and J 5 bases short, with 18 bases between. Here the CDR3 reads CASSVTGLLGETQYF. CDR3 coding DNA: TGTGCCAGCAGCGTCACGGGCCTATTAGGGGAGACCCAGTACTTC. Filled out from reference TRBV7-2 and TRBJ2-5, the complete variable domain reads GAGVSQSPSNKVTEKGKDVELRCDPISGHTALYWYRQSLGQGLEFLIYFQGNSAPDKSGLPSDRFSAERTGGSVSTLTIQRTQQEDSAVYLCASSVTGLLGETQYFGPGTRLLVL.

This clonotype showed up many times. The rearrangement joins TRBV3-1 to TRBJ1-1, with TRBD1 identical over 10 bases. The CDR3 has 14 amino acids. Trimming cost V 3 bases and J 5 bases; bases outside gene matches: 3. Germline V gene lookup returns CDR1 LGHDT and CDR2 YNNKEL (reference sequence). The CDR3 sequence is CASSHPGQGTEAFF. CDR3 DNA sequence: TGTGCCAGCAGCCACCCGGGACAGGGGACTGAAGCTTTCTTT.

The J gene is TRBJ2-5, the V gene TRBV5-1, with 7 bases matching TRBD1. CDR3 size: 13 residues. The V gene's germline CDR1 is SGHRS and CDR2 YFSETQ. V lost 7 bases, J lost 3 bases, and 6 bases stayed unmatched. The CDR3 reads CASGLQGEETQYF. The CDR3 DNA reads TGCGCCAGCGGGCTCCAGGGGGAAGAGACCCAGTACTTC.

This clonotype showed up many times. The CDR3 DNA reads as TGCAGTGCTAGAGATCCGGTCGGCGGGGGCCCCTACGAGCAGTACTTC. This translates into CSARDPVGGGPYEQYF. The rearrangement joins TRBV20-1 to TRBJ2-7; D possibly corresponds to TRBD2 (7 bases). Trimming took off 0 bases at V and 2 bases at J, with 17 bases between the two ends. The CDR3 consists of 16 residues. The germline V gene has CDR1 DFQATT and CDR2 SNEGSKA (reference sequence).

The chain couples TRBV9 to TRBJ2-1; TRBD2 aligns across 14 bases. Trimming took 4 bases from V and 8 from J; bases not matched to a gene: 11. This CDR3 has 17 residues. The V gene's germline CDR1 is SGDLS and CDR2 YYNGEE. This CDR3 is CASSPPGTSGRYDEQFF. As DNA, the CDR3 is TGTGCCAGCAGCCCACCCGGGACTAGCGGGAGATACGATGAGCAGTTCTTC.

This clonotype showed up just a few times. V gene TRBV5-1 combines with J gene TRBJ2-5; 16 nucleotides agree with TRBD2. Germline V gene lookup returns CDR1 SGHRS and CDR2 YFSETQ. The CDR3 is made up of 17 amino acids. The J segment lost 2 bases and the V segment lost 0 bases, leaving 1 base of the junction unmatched. The CDR3 DNA is TGCGCCAGCAGCTTGGTGGGACTAGCGGGAGGGCAAGAGACCCAGTACTTC. Its translation: CASSLVGLAGGQETQYF.

This rearrangement joins TRBV19 to TRBJ1-4; possibly TRBD1 for D (5 bases). The CDR3 is 15 residues long. Germline CDR1 and CDR2: LNHDA and SQIVND (reference sequence). Trimming removed 5 bases at V and 0 bases at J, with 10 bases between. The CDR3 DNA reads TGTGCCAGTAGTTGGACACCTACAACTAATGAAAAACTGTTTTTT. Encoded protein: CASSWTPTTNEKLFF. The variable domain in full, with the rest retrieved from reference TRBV19 and TRBJ1-4, is DGGITQSPKYLFRKEGQNVTLSCEQNLNHDAMYWYRQDPGQGLRLIYYSQIVNDFQKGDIAEGYSVSREKKESFPLTVTSAQKNPTAFYLCASSWTPTTNEKLFFGSGTQLSVL.

The J gene is TRBJ2-7, the V gene TRBV27; 8 bases are shared with TRBD2. V dropped 4 bases and J dropped 4; count of bases not matched to a gene: 12. This CDR3 has 16 residues. Looked up from germline, CDR1 is MNHEY and CDR2 is SMNVEV (reference sequence). CDR3 sequence reads: CASSSPRGREAYEQYF. The CDR3 DNA sequence: TGTGCCAGCAGTTCCCCCCGGGGGCGGGAGGCTTACGAGCAGTACTTC.

This clonotype appeared many times. The CDR3 DNA reads TGCGCCAGCACTCCTTGGGGGGGAGACCGCTACAATGAGCAGTTCTTC. Translation gives CASTPWGGDRYNEQFF. The gene calls are TRBV5-1 and TRBJ2-1; TRBD2 matches at 7 bases. From germline, CDR1 is SGHRS and CDR2 YFSETQ. V shed 6 bases and J 3 bases; nucleotides not matched to a gene: 12. The CDR3 runs 16 residues. The variable domain in full, with the rest retrieved from reference TRBV5-1 and TRBJ2-1, is KAGVTQTPRYLIKTRGQQVTLSCSPISGHRSVSWYQQTPGQGLQFLFEYFSETQRNKGNFPGRFSGRQFSNSRSEMNVSTLELGDSALYLCASTPWGGDRYNEQFFGPGTRLTVL.